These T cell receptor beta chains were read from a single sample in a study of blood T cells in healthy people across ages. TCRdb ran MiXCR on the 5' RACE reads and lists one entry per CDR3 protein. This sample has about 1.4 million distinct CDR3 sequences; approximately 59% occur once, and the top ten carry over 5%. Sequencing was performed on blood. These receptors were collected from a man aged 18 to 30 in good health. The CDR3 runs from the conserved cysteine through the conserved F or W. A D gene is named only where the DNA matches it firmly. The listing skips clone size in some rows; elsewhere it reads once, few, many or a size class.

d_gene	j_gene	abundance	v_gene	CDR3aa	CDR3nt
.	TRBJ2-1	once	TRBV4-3	CASSRGGAWNEQFF	TGCGCCAGCAGCCGTGGCGGGGCGTGGAATGAGCAGTTCTTC
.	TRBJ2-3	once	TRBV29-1	CSVATAGTDTQYF	TGCAGCGTTGCAACAGCAGGGACAGATACGCAGTATTTT
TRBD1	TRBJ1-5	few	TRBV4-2	CASSPEQGRRSNQPQHF	TGTGCCAGCAGTCCTGAACAGGGGAGGCGTAGCAATCAGCCCCAGCATTTT
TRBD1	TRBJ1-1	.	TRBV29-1	CSVAGQQIIGEAFF	TGCAGCGTTGCGGGACAGCAGATTATAGGTGAAGCTTTCTTT
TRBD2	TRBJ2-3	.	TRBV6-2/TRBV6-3	CASSYSTGGRTDTQYF	TGTGCCAGCAGTTACTCTACGGGGGGTCGGACAGATACGCAGTATTTT
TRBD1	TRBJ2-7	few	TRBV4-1	CASSVHDRGSYEQYF	TGCGCCAGCAGCGTTCACGACAGGGGGTCCTACGAGCAGTACTTC
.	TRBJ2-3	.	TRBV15	CATSKEGDPRNTQYF	TGTGCCACCAGCAAGGAGGGGGATCCCCGAAATACGCAGTATTTT
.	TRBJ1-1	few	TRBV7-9	CASSYPTETEAFF	TGTGCCAGCAGCTATCCAACAGAGACTGAAGCTTTCTTT
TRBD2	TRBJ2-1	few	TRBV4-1	CASSQELREMSDQFF	TGCGCCAGCAGCCAAGAGTTGCGGGAGATGTCAGATCAGTTCTTC
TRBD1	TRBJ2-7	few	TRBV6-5	CAMNRDRGSYEQYF	TGTGCCATGAACCGGGACAGGGGGTCCTACGAGCAGTACTTC
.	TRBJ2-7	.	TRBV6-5	CASRYGTAHYEQYF	TGTGCCAGCAGGTACGGGACCGCCCACTACGAGCAGTACTTC
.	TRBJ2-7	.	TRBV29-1	CSVRGRTYEQYF	TGCAGCGTTCGGGGGAGAACCTACGAGCAGTACTTC
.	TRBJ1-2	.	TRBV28	CASSLLGGGTGANYGYTF	TGTGCCAGCAGTTTATTGGGAGGGGGAACGGGAGCTAACTATGGCTACACCTTC
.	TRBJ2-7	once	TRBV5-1	CASSVDSHPSYEQYF	TGCGCCAGCAGCGTCGATTCCCACCCCTCCTACGAGCAGTACTTC
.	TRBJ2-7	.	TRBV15	CATSTHMPQAIGEQYF	TGTGCCACCAGCACGCACATGCCGCAGGCAATCGGCGAGCAGTACTTC
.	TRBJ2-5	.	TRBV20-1	CSASIRRQETQYF	TGCAGTGCTAGTATTCGCAGACAAGAGACCCAGTACTTC
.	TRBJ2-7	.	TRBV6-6	CASSFTSEVEYEQYF	TGTGCCAGCAGTTTCACATCGGAAGTAGAGTACGAGCAGTACTTC
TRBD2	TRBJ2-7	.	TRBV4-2	CASSSGLADNYEQYF	TGTGCCAGCAGCTCGGGACTAGCGGACAACTACGAGCAGTACTTC
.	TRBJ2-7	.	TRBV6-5	CASRAGAIYEQYF	TGTGCCAGCAGGGCAGGGGCCATATACGAGCAGTACTTC
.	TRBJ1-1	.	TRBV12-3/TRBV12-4	CASSSTVYTEAFF	TGTGCCAGCAGTTCGACAGTCTACACTGAAGCTTTCTTT
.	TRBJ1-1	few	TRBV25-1	CASSDWEFKGVTEAFF	TGTGCCAGCAGCGATTGGGAGTTTAAGGGAGTCACTGAAGCTTTCTTT
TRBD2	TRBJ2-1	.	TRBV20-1	CSATKTSGRWPYNEQFF	TGCAGTGCCACGAAGACTAGCGGGAGGTGGCCCTACAATGAGCAGTTCTTC
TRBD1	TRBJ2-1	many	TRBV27	CASSSVRDSTYNEQFF	TGTGCCAGCAGTTCGGTACGGGACAGCACATACAATGAGCAGTTCTTC
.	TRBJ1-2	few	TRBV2	CASIPSGIRYGYTF	TGTGCCAGCATCCCCTCTGGGATCCGCTATGGCTACACCTTC
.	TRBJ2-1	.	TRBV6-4	CASSDWGKNNEQFF	TGTGCCAGCAGTGACTGGGGTAAAAACAATGAGCAGTTCTTC
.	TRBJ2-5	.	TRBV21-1	CASIPPAGYQETQYF	TGTGCCAGCATCCCCCCGGCGGGGTACCAAGAGACCCAGTACTTC
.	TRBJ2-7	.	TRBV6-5	CASSYRHGPYEQYF	TGTGCCAGCAGTTATAGGCACGGCCCTTACGAGCAGTACTTC
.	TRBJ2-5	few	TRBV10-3	CAISDSLRRNEQYF	TGTGCCATCAGTGACAGTCTCCGAAGGAATGAGCAGTACTTC
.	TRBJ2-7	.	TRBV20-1	CSARGAGLGYEQYF	TGCAGTGCTAGGGGGGCAGGGCTTGGCTACGAGCAGTACTTC
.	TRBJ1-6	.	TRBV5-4	CASSQTGPPSPLHF	TGTGCCAGCAGTCAAACAGGCCCCCCTTCACCCCTCCACTTT
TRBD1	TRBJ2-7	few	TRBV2	CASSGNTLTGDYEQYF	TGTGCCAGCAGTGGAAATACCCTGACAGGGGACTACGAGCAGTACTTC
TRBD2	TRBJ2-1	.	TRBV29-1	CSADGLAGGPSYNEQFF	TGCAGCGCTGACGGACTAGCGGGAGGGCCGTCCTACAATGAGCAGTTCTTC
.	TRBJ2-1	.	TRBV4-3	CASSQVPRVEQFF	TGCGCCAGCAGCCAAGTCCCCCGGGTTGAGCAGTTCTTC
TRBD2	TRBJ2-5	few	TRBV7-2	CASSLFLTSGGEETQYF	TGTGCCAGCAGCTTATTCCTGACTAGCGGGGGAGAAGAGACCCAGTACTTC
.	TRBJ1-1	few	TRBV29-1	CSVEDVQYTEAFF	TGCAGCGTTGAAGATGTACAGTACACTGAAGCTTTCTTT
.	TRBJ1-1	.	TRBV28	CASSLRWEGTEAFF	TGTGCCAGCAGTTTACGTTGGGAGGGGACTGAAGCTTTCTTT
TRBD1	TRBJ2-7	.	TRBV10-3	CAISNGQGLSYEQYF	TGTGCCATCAGTAACGGACAGGGCCTTTCCTACGAGCAGTACTTC
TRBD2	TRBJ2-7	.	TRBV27	CASRKLPGGEQYF	TGTGCCAGCAGAAAGCTCCCGGGGGGCGAGCAGTACTTC
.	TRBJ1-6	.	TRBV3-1	CASSQAGNPYNSPLHF	TGTGCCAGCAGCCAAGCCGGAAACCCCTATAATTCACCCCTCCACTTT
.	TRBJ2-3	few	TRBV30	CAWSDKAPRTDTQYF	TGTGCCTGGAGTGATAAAGCCCCCAGGACAGATACGCAGTATTTT
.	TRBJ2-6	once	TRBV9	CASTWTESSGANVLTF	TGTGCCAGCACCTGGACAGAGAGCTCTGGGGCCAACGTCCTGACTTTC
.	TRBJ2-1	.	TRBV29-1	CGVEGASSYNEQFF	TGCGGCGTTGAGGGAGCGAGCTCCTACAATGAGCAGTTCTTC
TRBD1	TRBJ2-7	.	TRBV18	CASSPVGQGSYEQYF	TGTGCCAGCTCACCAGTGGGACAGGGCTCCTACGAGCAGTACTTC